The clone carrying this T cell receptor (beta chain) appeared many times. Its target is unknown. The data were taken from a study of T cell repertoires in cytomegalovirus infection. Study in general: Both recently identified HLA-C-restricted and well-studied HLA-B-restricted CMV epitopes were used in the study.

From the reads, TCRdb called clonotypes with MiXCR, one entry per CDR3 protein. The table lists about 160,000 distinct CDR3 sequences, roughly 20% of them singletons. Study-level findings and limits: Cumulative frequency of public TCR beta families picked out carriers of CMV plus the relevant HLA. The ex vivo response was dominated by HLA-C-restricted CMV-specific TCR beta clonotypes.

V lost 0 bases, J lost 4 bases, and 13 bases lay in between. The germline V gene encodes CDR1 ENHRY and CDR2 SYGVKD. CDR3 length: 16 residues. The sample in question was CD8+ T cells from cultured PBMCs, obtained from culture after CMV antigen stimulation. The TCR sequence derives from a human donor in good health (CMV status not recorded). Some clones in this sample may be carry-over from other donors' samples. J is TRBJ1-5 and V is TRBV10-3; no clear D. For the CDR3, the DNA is TGTGCCATCAGTGAGTCAGAGTCGAGAATGAATCAGCCCCAGCATTTT. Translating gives CAISESESRMNQPQHF.